This T cell receptor beta chain was recovered during a study of T cell responses to AZD1222 COVID-19 vaccine. Study findings and constraints: The donors showed a predominance of white British ancestry and of females, with possible underestimation of clonal diversity. Dominant CD4 TCR responses targeted spike regions 160-218 and 743-854. At study baseline, merely six AZD1222 recipients were seropositive. The breadth and depth of Spike-specific TCRs increased once two AZD1222 doses had been given.

Clones were read by immunoSEQ multiplex PCR, and TCRdb kept only the in-frame ones, dropping some. Seen here are 95,000 to 150,000 clones, 86% observed once, and the top ten hold about 7.4%. A note on this clone: Its antigen is unknown.

From germline, CDR1 is MGHDK and CDR2 SYGVNS. The ends were cut back, 2 bases at V and 5 bases at J, with 12 bases in the middle. The CDR3 length is 15 residues. This rearrangement joins TRBV25-1 to TRBJ1-4; a weak D match, TRBD1 (5 bases). The sample was peripheral blood, taken on day 0 of AZD1222 vaccination. The source of this sequence is an adult in good health. The DNA of the CDR3 is TGTGCCAGCAGTGAACATGCAGGGACCAATGAAAAACTGTTTTTT. It is translated as CASSEHAGTNEKLFF.